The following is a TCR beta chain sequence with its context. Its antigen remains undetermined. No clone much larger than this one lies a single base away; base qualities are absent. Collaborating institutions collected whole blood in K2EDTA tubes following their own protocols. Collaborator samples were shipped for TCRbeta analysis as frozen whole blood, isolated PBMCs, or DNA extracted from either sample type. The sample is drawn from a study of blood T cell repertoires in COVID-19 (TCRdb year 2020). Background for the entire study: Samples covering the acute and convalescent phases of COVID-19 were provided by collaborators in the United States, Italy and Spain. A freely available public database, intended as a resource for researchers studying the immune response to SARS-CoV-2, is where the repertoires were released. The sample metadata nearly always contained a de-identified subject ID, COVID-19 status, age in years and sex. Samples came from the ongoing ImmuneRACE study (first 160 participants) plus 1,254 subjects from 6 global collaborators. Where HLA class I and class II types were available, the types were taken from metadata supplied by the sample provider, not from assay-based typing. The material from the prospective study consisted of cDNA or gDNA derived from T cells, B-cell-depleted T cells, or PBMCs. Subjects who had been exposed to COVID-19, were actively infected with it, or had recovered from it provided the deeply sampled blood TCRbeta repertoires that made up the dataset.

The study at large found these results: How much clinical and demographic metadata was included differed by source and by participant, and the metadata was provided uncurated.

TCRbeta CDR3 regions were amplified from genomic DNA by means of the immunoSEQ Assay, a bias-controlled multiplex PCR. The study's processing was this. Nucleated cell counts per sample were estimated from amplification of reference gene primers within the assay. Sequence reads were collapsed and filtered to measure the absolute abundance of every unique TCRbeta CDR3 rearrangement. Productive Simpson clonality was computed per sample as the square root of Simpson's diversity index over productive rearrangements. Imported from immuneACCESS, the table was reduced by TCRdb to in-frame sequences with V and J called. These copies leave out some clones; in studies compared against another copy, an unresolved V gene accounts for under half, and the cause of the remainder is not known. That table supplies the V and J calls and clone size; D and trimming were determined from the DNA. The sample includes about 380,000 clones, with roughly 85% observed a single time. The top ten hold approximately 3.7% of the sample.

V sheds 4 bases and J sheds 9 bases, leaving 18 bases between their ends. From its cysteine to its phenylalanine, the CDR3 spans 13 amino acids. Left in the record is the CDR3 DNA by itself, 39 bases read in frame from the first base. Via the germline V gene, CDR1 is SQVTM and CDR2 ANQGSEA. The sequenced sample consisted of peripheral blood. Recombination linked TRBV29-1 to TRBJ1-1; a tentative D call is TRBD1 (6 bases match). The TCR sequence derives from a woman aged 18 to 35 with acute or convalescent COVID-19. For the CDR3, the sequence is CSVVIDRRNKAFF. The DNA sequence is TGCAGCGTTGTAATAGACAGGAGGAACAAAGCTTTCTTT.